Listed below are T cell receptor beta chains from one sample, sequenced in a study of T cell responses to AZD1222 COVID-19 vaccine. TCRdb's copy holds only in-frame clones and misses some; the assay was immunoSEQ multiplex PCR. The sample contains about 94,000 clones, 88% of which appear only once. The material sequenced was peripheral blood, taken 28 days after the second AZD1222 dose. These receptors were obtained from an adult who received the AZD1222 COVID-19 vaccine. Each CDR3 is given with its conserved first and last residue. The order of the fields is clone size, D gene, V gene, J gene, CDR3 DNA, CDR3 protein. D genes are given only for firm matches. Only some rows state a clone size, as once, few, many or a class for expanded clones.

once,-,TRBV5-5,TRBJ2-1,TGTGCCAGCATGGGCGAGTCCCCCTCCTACAATGAGCAGTTCTTC,CASMGESPSYNEQFF
-,TRBD1,TRBV11-2,TRBJ1-6,TGTGCCAGCAGCTCTTTACCGGGACAGGGGACCTATAATTCACCCCTCCACTTT,CASSSLPGQGTYNSPLHF
-,-,TRBV6-5,TRBJ1-5,TGTGCCACCGCCCAGCAGGGGCCGAGTAATCAGCCCCAGCATTTT,CATAQQGPSNQPQHF
-,TRBD2,TRBV4-2,TRBJ2-1,TGTGCCAGCAGCCAAGATGACGGGGGGTTTAATGAGCAGTTCTTC,CASSQDDGGFNEQFF
-,-,TRBV19,TRBJ2-1,TGTGCCAGTAGTAGAGCAGGGGCTTACTCCTACAATGAGCAGTTCTTC,CASSRAGAYSYNEQFF
-,TRBD1,TRBV30,TRBJ1-3,TGTGCCTGGGACCTAGACAGGGCCTCTGGAAACACCATATATTTT,CAWDLDRASGNTIYF
-,TRBD2,TRBV4-3,TRBJ2-3,TGCGCCAGCAGCCGCCGTAAACCGGGACTAGCGGGTGTTCTAGATACGCAGTATTTT,CASSRRKPGLAGVLDTQYF
-,TRBD1,TRBV28,TRBJ2-3,TGTGCCAGCAGTCCCCCCAGGGGGCGTTGGACAGATACGCAGTATTTT,CASSPPRGRWTDTQYF
once,-,TRBV2,TRBJ2-5,TGTGCCAGCAGTCCACGAGGGGGGCAGGTGGAGACCCAGTACTTC,CASSPRGGQVETQYF
-,-,TRBV7-2,TRBJ2-5,TGTGCCAGCAGGTTGTGGCCGGGACAAGGAGGTGTCCAGTACTTC,CASRLWPGQGGVQYF
once,-,TRBV19,TRBJ2-1,TGTGCCAGTATTTCCCAGCGGGCCTCCTACAATGAGCAGTTCTTC,CASISQRASYNEQFF
-,TRBD1,TRBV9,TRBJ1-4,TGTGCCAGCAGCGTAGGACAGGGTAATGAAAAACTGTTTTTT,CASSVGQGNEKLFF
-,TRBD2,TRBV3-1/TRBV3-2,TRBJ2-1,TGTGCCAGCAGTCCCCTAGCGGGAGTGGTCAATGAGCAGTTCTTC,CASSPLAGVVNEQFF
-,TRBD1,TRBV29-1,TRBJ1-2,TGCAGCGTAGGGACAGGGGGCAGGTATAGCTATGGCTACACCTTC,CSVGTGGRYSYGYTF
-,-,TRBV6-5,TRBJ1-4,TGTGCCAGCACGGAGGGGGGGGCGACTAATGAAAAACTGTTTTTT,CASTEGGATNEKLFF
-,TRBD1,TRBV7-9,TRBJ1-1,TGTGCCAGCAGCTTACCGGACAGGGAGGGCTCCCCCGAAGCTTTCTTT,CASSLPDREGSPEAFF
-,-,TRBV11-2,TRBJ2-4,TGTGCCAGCAGCTTAGGTTCCCCGAGGGGAAAAGCCAAAAACATTCAGTACTTC,CASSLGSPRGKAKNIQYF
-,-,TRBV6-2/TRBV6-3,TRBJ2-5,TGTGCCAGCAGTTTCGCGGGACTGGAGACCCAGTACTTC,CASSFAGLETQYF
-,-,TRBV6-5,TRBJ1-2,TGTGCCAGCAGTTACGCGTCAGAGAACTATGGCTACACCTTC,CASSYASENYGYTF
-,TRBD1,TRBV5-5,TRBJ1-2,TGTGCCAGCAGCTGGACAGGGGAAGAGGGCTACACCTTC,CASSWTGEEGYTF
-,-,TRBV18,TRBJ1-2,TGTGCCAGCTCACCTTCCCGGCAGGCTAACTATGGCTACACCTTC,CASSPSRQANYGYTF
-,-,TRBV14,TRBJ1-2,TGTGCCAGCAGCCCCGGAGGGCCCTATCGGGGCTACACCTTC,CASSPGGPYRGYTF
-,TRBD2,TRBV27,TRBJ2-2,TGTGCCAGCAGATTTGGACTAGCGGGAGGGATGAACACCGGGGAGCTGTTTTTT,CASRFGLAGGMNTGELFF
-,TRBD2,TRBV7-9,TRBJ2-7,TGTGCCAGCAGCCCTAGGACTAGCGGGGAACAATTCTACGAGCAGTACTTC,CASSPRTSGEQFYEQYF